The clone carrying this T cell receptor beta chain came up many times. Antigen unknown. The sample belongs to a study of regulatory T cells in long-lasting Graves disease. Study as a whole: Persistent Graves' disease denoted over 5 years of antithyroid drugs plus positive TSH receptor antibodies.

Findings of the study overall: Newly diagnosed patients had higher TCR diversity than persistent Graves' patients did. Persistent disease samples used TRBV28, TRBJ1-2 and TRBJ2-5 preferentially.

Trimming cost V 6 bases and J 6 bases, with 6 bases left between them. This CDR3 is built from 11 residues. The germline gives CDR1 MDHEN, CDR2 SYDVKM. Sequencing libraries for TCR beta were prepared with iRepertoire HTBI primers and Arm-PCR of CDR3 regions. TCRdb independently ran MiXCR on the multiplex PCR reads; one entry per CDR3 protein. The table shows a few hundred thousand distinct CDR3 sequences, with approximately 23% occurring only once. The time point here: persistent/refractory GD, antithyroid drugs over 5 years with positive TRAb. After RNA was extracted from PBMCs, the TCR library was made from it.

The sequencing used peripheral blood mononuclear cells (PBMCs), collected when the disease was refractory, from a patient treated with antithyroid drugs. This sequence was found in a female donor with Graves disease. The chain employs TRBV28 and TRBJ2-4; D unresolved. CDR3 nucleotides: TGTGCCAGCAGCTACGGAAACATTCAGTACTTC. Translating it yields CASSYGNIQYF. The full variable domain, in which reference TRBV28 and TRBJ2-4 provide the parts outside the CDR3, is DVKVTQSSRYLVKRTGEKVFLECVQDMDHENMFWYRQDPGLGLRLIYFSYDVKMKEKGDIPEGYSVSREKKERFSLILESASTNQTSMYLCASSYGNIQYFGAGTRLSVL.